The clone carrying this T cell receptor beta chain has more than one count but fewer than ten. V dropped 4 bases and J dropped 7; count of bases not matched to a gene: 12. The CDR3 loop spans 16 amino acids. Germline CDR1 reads MNHNS; CDR2 reads SASEGT. The data stem from a study of shared T cell receptors in the human thymus. TCRdb keeps only in-frame clones here, not all; method: immunoSEQ multiplex PCR. Among approximately 580,000 clones listed, about 84% were seen once. These data are also associated with another study on human thymus T cells. That source adds: Resections that were taken during corrective heart surgery supplied the thymus tissue. Blood and thymic repertoires both appeared biased in V and J gene usage. Related research described strongly overlapping thymic repertoires in unrelated people.

Sequenced sample: thymocytes. This clonotype originated in a boy younger than two with a congenital heart defect. The V call is TRBV6-1, the J call TRBJ2-1, with 8 positions matching TRBD1. The CDR3 loop reads CASSVGADRVWNEQFF. CDR3 DNA sequence: TGTGCCAGCAGTGTCGGTGCGGACAGGGTATGGAATGAGCAGTTCTTC.